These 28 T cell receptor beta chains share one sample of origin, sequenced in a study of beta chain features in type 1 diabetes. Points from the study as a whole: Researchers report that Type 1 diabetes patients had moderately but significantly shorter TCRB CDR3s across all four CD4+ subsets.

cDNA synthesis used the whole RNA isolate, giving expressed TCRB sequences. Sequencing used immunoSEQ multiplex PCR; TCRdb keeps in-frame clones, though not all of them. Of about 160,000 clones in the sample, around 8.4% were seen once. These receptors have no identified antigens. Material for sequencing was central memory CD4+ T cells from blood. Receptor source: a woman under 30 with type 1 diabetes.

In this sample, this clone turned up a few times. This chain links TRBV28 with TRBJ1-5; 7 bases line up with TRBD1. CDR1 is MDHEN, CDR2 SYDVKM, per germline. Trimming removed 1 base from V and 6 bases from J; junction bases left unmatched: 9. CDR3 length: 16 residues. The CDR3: CASSLLPRAGGQPQHF. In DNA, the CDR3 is TGTGCCAGCAGTTTATTACCCCGGGCAGGGGGTCAGCCCCAGCATTTT.

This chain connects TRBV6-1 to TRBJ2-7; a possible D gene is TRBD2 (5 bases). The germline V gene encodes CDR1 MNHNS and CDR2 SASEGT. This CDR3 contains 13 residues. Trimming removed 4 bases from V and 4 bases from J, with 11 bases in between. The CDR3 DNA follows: TGTGCCAGCAGTGGAGGCTCGGGGTACGAGCAGTACTTC. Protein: CASSGGSGYEQYF.

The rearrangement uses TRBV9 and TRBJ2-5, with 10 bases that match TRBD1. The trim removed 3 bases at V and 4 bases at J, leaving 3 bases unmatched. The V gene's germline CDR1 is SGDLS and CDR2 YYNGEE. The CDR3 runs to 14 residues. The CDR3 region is CASSGGQGGETQYF. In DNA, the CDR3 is TGTGCCAGCAGCGGAGGACAGGGGGGAGAGACCCAGTACTTC.

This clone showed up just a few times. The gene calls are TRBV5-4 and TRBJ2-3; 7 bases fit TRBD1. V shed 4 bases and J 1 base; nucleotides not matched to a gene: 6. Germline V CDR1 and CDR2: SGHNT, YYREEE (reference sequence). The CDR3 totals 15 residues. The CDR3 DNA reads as TGTGCCAGCAGCAGAGGGGGCGCTGGCACAGATACGCAGTATTTT. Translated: CASSRGGAGTDTQYF.

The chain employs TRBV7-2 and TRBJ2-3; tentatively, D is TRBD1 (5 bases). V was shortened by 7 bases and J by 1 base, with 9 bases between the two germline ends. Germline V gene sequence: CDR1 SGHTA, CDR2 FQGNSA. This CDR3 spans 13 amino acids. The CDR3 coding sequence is TGTGCCAGCAAATTAGGGGGCACAGATACGCAGTATTTT. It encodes CASKLGGTDTQYF.

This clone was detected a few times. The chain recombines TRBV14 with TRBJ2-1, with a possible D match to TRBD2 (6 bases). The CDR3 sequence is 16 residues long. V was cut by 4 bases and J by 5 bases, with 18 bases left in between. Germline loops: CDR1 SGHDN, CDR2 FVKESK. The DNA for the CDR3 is TGTGCCAGCAGCCCCTACAGAGGACTATTAAACAATGAGCAGTTCTTC. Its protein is CASSPYRGLLNNEQFF.

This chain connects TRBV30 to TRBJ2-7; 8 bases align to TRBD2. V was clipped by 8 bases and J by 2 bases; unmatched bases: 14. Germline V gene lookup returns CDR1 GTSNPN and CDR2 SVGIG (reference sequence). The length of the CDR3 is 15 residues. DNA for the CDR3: TGTGCCCCCGAGTGTGGGCGGGGGGAGACCTACGAGCAGTACTTC. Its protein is CAPECGRGETYEQYF.

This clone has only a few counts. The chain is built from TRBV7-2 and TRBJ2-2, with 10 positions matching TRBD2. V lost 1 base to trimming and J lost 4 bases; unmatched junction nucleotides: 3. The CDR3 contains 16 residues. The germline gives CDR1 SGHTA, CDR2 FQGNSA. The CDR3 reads CASSLVQRGGTGELFF. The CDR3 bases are TGTGCCAGCAGCTTAGTCCAGCGGGGGGGCACCGGGGAGCTGTTTTTT.

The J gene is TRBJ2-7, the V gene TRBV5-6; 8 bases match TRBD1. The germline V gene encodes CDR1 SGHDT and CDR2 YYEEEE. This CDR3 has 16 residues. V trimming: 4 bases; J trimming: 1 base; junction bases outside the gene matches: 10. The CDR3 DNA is TGTGCCAGCAGCCGTGGACAGGGACCTCGATCCTACGAGCAGTACTTC. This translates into CASSRGQGPRSYEQYF. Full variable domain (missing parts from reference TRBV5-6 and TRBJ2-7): DAGVTQSPTHLIKTRGQQVTLRCSPKSGHDTVSWYQQALGQGPQFIFQYYEEEERQRGNFPDRFSGHQFPNYSSELNVNALLLGDSALYLCASSRGQGPRSYEQYFGPGTRLTVT.

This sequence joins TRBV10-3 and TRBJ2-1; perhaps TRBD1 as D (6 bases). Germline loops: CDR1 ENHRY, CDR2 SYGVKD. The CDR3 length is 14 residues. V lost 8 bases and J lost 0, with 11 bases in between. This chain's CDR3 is CAIRSDSSYNEQFF. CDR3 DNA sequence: TGTGCCATCCGTTCGGACAGCTCCTACAATGAGCAGTTCTTC.

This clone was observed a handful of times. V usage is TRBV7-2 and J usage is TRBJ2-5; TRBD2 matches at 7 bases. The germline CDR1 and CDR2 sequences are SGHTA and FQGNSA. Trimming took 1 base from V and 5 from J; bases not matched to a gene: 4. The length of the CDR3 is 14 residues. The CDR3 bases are TGTGCCAGCAGCTTAGAACTAGCGTCGGAGACCCAGTACTTC. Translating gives CASSLELASETQYF.

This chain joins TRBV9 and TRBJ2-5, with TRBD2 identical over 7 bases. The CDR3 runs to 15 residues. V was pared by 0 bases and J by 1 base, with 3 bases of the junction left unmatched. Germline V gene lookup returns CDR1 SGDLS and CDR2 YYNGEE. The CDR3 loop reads CASSVAGGSQETQYF. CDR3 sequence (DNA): TGTGCCAGCAGCGTAGCGGGAGGCTCCCAAGAGACCCAGTACTTC.

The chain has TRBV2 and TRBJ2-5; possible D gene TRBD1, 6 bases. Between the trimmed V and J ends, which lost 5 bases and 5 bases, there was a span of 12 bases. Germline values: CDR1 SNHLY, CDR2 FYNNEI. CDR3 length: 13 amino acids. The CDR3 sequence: CASSQQGRETQYF. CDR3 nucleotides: TGTGCCAGCAGTCAACAGGGCCGGGAGACCCAGTACTTC.

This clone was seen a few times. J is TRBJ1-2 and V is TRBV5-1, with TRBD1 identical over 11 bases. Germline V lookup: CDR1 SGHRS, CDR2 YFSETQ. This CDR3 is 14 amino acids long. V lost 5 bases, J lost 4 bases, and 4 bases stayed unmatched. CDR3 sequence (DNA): TGCGCCAGCAGTGACGGGACAGGGGGCTATGGCTACACCTTC. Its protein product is CASSDGTGGYGYTF.

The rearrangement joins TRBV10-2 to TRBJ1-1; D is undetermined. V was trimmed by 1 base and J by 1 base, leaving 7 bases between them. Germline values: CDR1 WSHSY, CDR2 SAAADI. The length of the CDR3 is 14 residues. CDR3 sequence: CASSEFSGNTEAFF. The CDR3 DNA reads TGCGCCAGCAGTGAGTTTTCCGGGAACACTGAAGCTTTCTTT.

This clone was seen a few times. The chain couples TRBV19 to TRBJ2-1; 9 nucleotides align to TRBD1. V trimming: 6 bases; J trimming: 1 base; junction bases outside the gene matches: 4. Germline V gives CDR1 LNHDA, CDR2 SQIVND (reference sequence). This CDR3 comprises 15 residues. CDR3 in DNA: TGTGCCAGTAGGCTACAGGGGGCTTCCTACAATGAGCAGTTCTTC. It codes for CASRLQGASYNEQFF.

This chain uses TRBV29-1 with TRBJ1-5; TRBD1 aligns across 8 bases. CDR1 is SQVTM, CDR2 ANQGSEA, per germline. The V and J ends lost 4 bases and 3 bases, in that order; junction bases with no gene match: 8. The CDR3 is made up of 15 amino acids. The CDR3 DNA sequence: TGCAGCGTTGTTGCGGCAGGGGGCAACAATCAGCCCCAGCATTTT. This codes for CSVVAAGGNNQPQHF. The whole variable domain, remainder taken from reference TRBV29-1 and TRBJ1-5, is SAVISQKPSRDICQRGTSLTIQCQVDSQVTMMFWYRQQPGQSLTLIATANQGSEATYESGFVIDKFPISRPNLTFSTLTVSNMSPEDSSIYLCSVVAAGGNNQPQHFGDGTRLSIL.

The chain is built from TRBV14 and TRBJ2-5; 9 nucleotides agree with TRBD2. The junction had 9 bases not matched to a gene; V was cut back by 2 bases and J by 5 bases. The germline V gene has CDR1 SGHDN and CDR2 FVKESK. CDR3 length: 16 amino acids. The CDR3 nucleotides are TGTGCCAGCAGCCAAATTAGCGGGGGACGTGTGGAGACCCAGTACTTC. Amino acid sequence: CASSQISGGRVETQYF.

CDR3 bases: TGCGCCAGCAGCCCGGGACTAGAGTCCGAGACCCAGTACTTC. Translating gives CASSPGLESETQYF. The rearrangement links TRBV5-1 to TRBJ2-5, with 8 nucleotides matching TRBD2. J gave up 5 bases and V 4 bases, and 7 bases lay outside the gene matches. From germline, CDR1 is SGHRS and CDR2 YFSETQ. The CDR3 sequence is 14 residues long.

CDR3 bases: TGTGCCAGCAGCTTAGTCGGGACTAATGAAAAACTGTTTTTT. Its translation: CASSLVGTNEKLFF. V usage is TRBV7-9 and J usage is TRBJ1-4; D gene ambiguous. With 1 base removed from V and 2 bases from J, the gap between germline ends came to 5 bases. CDR1 SEHNR and CDR2 FQNEAQ come from the germline V gene (reference sequence). The CDR3 has 14 amino acids.

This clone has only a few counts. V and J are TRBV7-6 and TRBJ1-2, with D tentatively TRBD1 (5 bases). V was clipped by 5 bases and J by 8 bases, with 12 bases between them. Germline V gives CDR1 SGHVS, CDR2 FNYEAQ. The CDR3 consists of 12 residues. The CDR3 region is CASSLGDSGYTF. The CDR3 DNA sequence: TGTGCCAGCAGCCTTGGAGACAGCGGCTACACCTTC.

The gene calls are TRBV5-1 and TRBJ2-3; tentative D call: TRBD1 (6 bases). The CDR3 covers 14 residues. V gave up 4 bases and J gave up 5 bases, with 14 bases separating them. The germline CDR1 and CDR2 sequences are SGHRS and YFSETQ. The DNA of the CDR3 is TGCGCCAGCAGCCCCGGACAGAGTGGAGATACGCAGTATTTT. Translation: CASSPGQSGDTQYF.

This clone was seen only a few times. CDR3 DNA: TGTGCCAGCAGCTTCCAGCGGGGCCCACAAGAGACCCAGTACTTC. It yields the protein CASSFQRGPQETQYF. V is TRBV7-2 and J is TRBJ2-5; 7 bases are a match to TRBD2. The ends lost 3 bases at V and 2 bases at J; junction bases unmatched: 6. This CDR3 region has 15 residues. Germline CDR1 reads SGHTA; CDR2 reads FQGNSA.

The CDR3 DNA follows: TGTGCCAGCAGCTTAACGGGACAGAACTACAATGAGCAGTTCTTC. Encoded protein: CASSLTGQNYNEQFF. V usage is TRBV7-9 and J usage is TRBJ2-1; 7 bases line up with TRBD1. This CDR3 contains 15 residues. Trimming at V came to 2 bases and at J to 3 bases, leaving 4 bases not matched to a gene. Germline lookup yields CDR1 SEHNR and CDR2 FQNEAQ (reference sequence).

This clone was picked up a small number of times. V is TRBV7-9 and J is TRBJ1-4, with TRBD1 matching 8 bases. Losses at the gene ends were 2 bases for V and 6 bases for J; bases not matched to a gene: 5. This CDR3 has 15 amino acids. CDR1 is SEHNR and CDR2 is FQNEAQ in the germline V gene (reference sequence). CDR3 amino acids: CASSLKDREYEKLFF. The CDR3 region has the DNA TGTGCCAGCAGCTTAAAGGACAGGGAGTATGAAAAACTGTTTTTT.

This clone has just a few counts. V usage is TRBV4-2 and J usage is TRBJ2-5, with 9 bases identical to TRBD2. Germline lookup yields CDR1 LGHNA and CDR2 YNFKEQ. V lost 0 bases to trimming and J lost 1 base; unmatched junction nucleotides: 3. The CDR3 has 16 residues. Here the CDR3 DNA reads TGTGCCAGCAGCCAAGATATGACTAGCGGCCAAGAGACCCAGTACTTC. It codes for CASSQDMTSGQETQYF.

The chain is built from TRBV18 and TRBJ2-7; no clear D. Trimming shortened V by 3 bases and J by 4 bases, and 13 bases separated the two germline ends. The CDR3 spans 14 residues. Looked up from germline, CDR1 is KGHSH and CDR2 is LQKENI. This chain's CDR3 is CASSPSVNFYEQYF. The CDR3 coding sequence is TGTGCCAGCTCACCCTCTGTCAACTTTTACGAGCAGTACTTC. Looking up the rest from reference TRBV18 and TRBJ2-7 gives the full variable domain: NAGVMQNPRHLVRRRGQEARLRCSPMKGHSHVYWYRQLPEEGLKFMVYLQKENIIDESGMPKERFSAEFPKEGPSILRIQQVVRGDSAAYFCASSPSVNFYEQYFGPGTRLTVT.

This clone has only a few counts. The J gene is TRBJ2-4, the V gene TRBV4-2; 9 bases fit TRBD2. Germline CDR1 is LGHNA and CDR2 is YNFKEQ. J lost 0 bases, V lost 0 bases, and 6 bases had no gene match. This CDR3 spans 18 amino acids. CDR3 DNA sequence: TGTGCCAGCAGCCAAGAGCTAGCGGGGCGCTTAGCCAAAAACATTCAGTACTTC. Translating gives CASSQELAGRLAKNIQYF.